This section outlines one TCR beta chain sequence together with its context. Its antigen is unknown. This record comes from a study of shared clonotypes between healthy human individuals. Repertoires were generated with immunoSEQ multiplex PCR, while TCRdb's copy carries only in-frame clones and drops some. The top ten hold 0.36% of the sample, which has over a million clones, about 98.5% seen once. V shed 0 bases and J 6 bases; nucleotides not matched to a gene: 7. There are 15 residues in the CDR3. The germline V gene has CDR1 MNHEY and CDR2 SVGAGI. Overall study findings and caveats: Expectations were that clonotype sharing among donors would be affected by sequencing depth.

The sequenced material came from naive CD4+ T cells sorted from blood. The sample's subset: CD45RA+ positively selected. V is TRBV6-5 and J is TRBJ2-7; 8 positions agree with TRBD1. This receptor was obtained from a man under 40 in good health. DNA for the CDR3: TGTGCCAGCAGTTACTCGAGACAGGGGAGGTTCGAGCAGTACTTC. This gives the protein CASSYSRQGRFEQYF.